This is a list of T cell receptor beta chains from one sample in a study of Ad26.COV2.S vaccination and SARS-CoV-2 variants. Libraries were prepared by immunoSEQ multiplex PCR; TCRdb keeps only in-frame clonotypes and omits some of them. The profile shows nearly 95,000 clones, roughly 84% of them singletons. The material sequenced was peripheral blood, taken after recovery from COVID-19. These receptors were collected from a human donor who had recovered from COVID-19. Both conserved end residues are part of each CDR3. The order of the fields is V gene, J gene, D gene, clone size, CDR3 DNA, CDR3 protein. A D gene is named only where the DNA matches it firmly. Some rows have no size entry. The others give once, few or many, or a class for an expanded clone.

TRBV11-3,TRBJ2-7,TRBD2,NA,TGTGCCAGCAGCTCGCGACTAGCAGGCTACGAGCAGTACTTC,CASSSRLAGYEQYF
TRBV7-9,TRBJ1-1,NA,NA,TGTGCCAGCACCCGGGTGGGGGAGGACACTGAAGCTTTCTTT,CASTRVGEDTEAFF
TRBV19,TRBJ2-1,NA,few,TGTGCCAGTAGTCGACTAGTGTACAATGAGCAGTTCTTC,CASSRLVYNEQFF
TRBV10-3,TRBJ1-4,NA,few,TGTGCCATCAGTGACCGCCAGAGTAATGAAAAACTGTTTTTT,CAISDRQSNEKLFF
TRBV29-1,TRBJ1-1,NA,NA,TGCAGCGTTGGTTTCAGGGAGAACACTGAAGCTTTCTTT,CSVGFRENTEAFF
TRBV7-3,TRBJ2-1,TRBD2,few,TGTGCCAGCAGCTTAATAGCGGGAAGCTCCTACAATGAGCAGTTCTTC,CASSLIAGSSYNEQFF
TRBV7-2,TRBJ2-7,NA,NA,TGTGCCAGCAGCTTACAGGGGACTGAGCGGTACGAGCAGTACTTC,CASSLQGTERYEQYF
TRBV6-2/TRBV6-3,TRBJ2-5,TRBD2,NA,TGTGCCAGCAGTAACAAAAGCGGGGGGAAGACCCAGTACTTC,CASSNKSGGKTQYF
TRBV4-1,TRBJ1-5,NA,NA,TGCGCCAGCAGCCAAGGCCCGGCTGTTCAGCCCCAGCATTTT,CASSQGPAVQPQHF
TRBV6-5,TRBJ2-4,NA,once,TGTGCCAGCAGCCGGACGCTCGGGGGCATTCAGTACTTC,CASSRTLGGIQYF
TRBV12-5,TRBJ1-5,NA,NA,TGTGCTAGTGGTTTTTGGACTCAATATAGCAATCAGCCCCAGCATTTT,CASGFWTQYSNQPQHF
TRBV3-1/TRBV3-2,TRBJ2-5,NA,NA,TGTGCCAGTGTGCCCCCCGGTCAGAGTCTAGAGACCCAGTACTTC,CASVPPGQSLETQYF
TRBV29-1,TRBJ1-2,NA,NA,TGCAGCGTTGAAGAAAGGGGGTTGCACTATGGCTACACCTTC,CSVEERGLHYGYTF
TRBV4-3,TRBJ2-3,NA,NA,TGCGCCAGCAGCCAAGGATTTAGTAGCACAGATACGCAGTATTTT,CASSQGFSSTDTQYF
TRBV27,TRBJ1-4,NA,NA,TGTGCCAGCAGTGGGGGATTCGGCGAAAAACTGTTTTTT,CASSGGFGEKLFF
TRBV7-3,TRBJ2-7,NA,NA,TGTGCCAGCAGCTTAACGCAGGGATACGAGCAGTACTTC,CASSLTQGYEQYF